The TCR beta chain described here comes from a study of cytomegalovirus exposure and HLA in healthy donors. As for the study in general: The Caucasian-associated ancestry cluster held around 76% of over 350 genotyped donors.

PCR amplification relied on 60 Vbeta primers (plus 13 Jbeta primers). Assay used: immunoSEQ multiplex PCR; TCRdb lists only in-frame clones, some missing. This sample yields some 96,000 clones, of which around 80% are seen a single time; 0.7% to 0.85% belongs to the top ten. At sampling all donors were nominally healthy, likely with unrecorded immune exposures. Per the germline V gene, CDR1 is KGHSH and CDR2 is LQKENI. V was clipped by 6 bases and J by 0 bases, with 15 bases between them. This CDR3 has 15 amino acids. The material sequenced was PBMCs. The chain couples TRBV18 to TRBJ2-7; D is uncertain. The clonotype comes from a woman aged 55 to 70 in good health and CMV-seronegative. CDR3 DNA: TGTGCCAGCTCTGAAGCAACTGCCAACTCCTACGAGCAGTACTTC. Residues: CASSEATANSYEQYF.